The 20 T cell receptor beta chains below come from one sample, sequenced in a study of molecular identifiers for immune sequencing clone quantification listed by TCRdb under 2018. Library preparation was by PCR. The run used a NextSeq 500. The public reads were quality trimmed at Q25 with fastp and then assembled into clones with MiXCR by TCRdb, keeping productive beta chains. Under each unique CDR3 protein, matching rows form one entry showing the most common genes and DNA. The sample profile shows approximately 93,000 distinct CDR3 sequences; 20% to 25% of them were found once. The ten largest clones take up around 0.77% of the sample. The specimen was naive CD8+ T cells from blood, with Jurkat cell RNA spiked in. The sample's cell subset or site, from its label and the paper: FACS-sorted CD8+CD4-CCR7+CD45RA+ naive T cells. The source of these receptors is a human donor in good health. Some libraries in this study had Jurkat cell RNA spiked in.

This clonotype was observed a few times. The chain couples TRBV20-1 to TRBJ2-1; D is unclear. Germline CDR1 reads DFQATT; CDR2 reads SNEGSKA (reference sequence). The CDR3 contains 14 residues. V dropped 3 bases and J dropped 5 bases, with 14 bases sitting between them. The CDR3 DNA follows: TGCAGTGCTAGCGTGGTGGCGTCTCACAATGAGCAGTTCTTC. It translates to CSASVVASHNEQFF.

This clonotype was counted between two and nine times. This chain connects TRBV12-3 or TRBV12-4 to TRBJ1-6, with a weak D call TRBD1 (5 bases). CDR3 length equals 14 residues. V was shortened by 7 bases and J by 8 bases, with 15 bases between the two germline ends. The CDR3 reads CASNLRRGDSPLHF. For the CDR3, the DNA is TGTGCCAGCAACCTGAGGAGGGGAGATTCACCCCTCCACTTT.

The V gene is TRBV27, the J gene TRBJ1-3; 8 nucleotides line up with TRBD1. CDR1 and CDR2 from the germline V gene are MNHEY and SMNVEV (reference sequence). The CDR3 loop spans 13 amino acids. The J segment lost 3 bases and the V segment lost 10 bases, leaving 5 bases of the junction unmatched. The CDR3 here is CATQDRVGNTIYF. The DNA for the CDR3 is TGTGCCACTCAGGACAGGGTTGGAAACACCATATATTTT.

This clonotype was found many times. CDR3 region: CASTPPGDQETQYF. In DNA form, the CDR3 reads TGTGCCAGCACACCACCAGGGGACCAAGAGACCCAGTACTTC. J is TRBJ2-5 and V is TRBV7-9; a possible D gene is TRBD1 (6 bases). V dropped 7 bases and J dropped 0 bases, with 12 bases sitting between them. The CDR3 spans 14 residues. Germline-derived CDR1 and CDR2 are SEHNR and FQNEAQ (reference sequence).

The chain combines TRBV6-6 with TRBJ2-7, with TRBD2 matching 8 bases. This CDR3 is built from 11 residues. After removal of 10 bases from V and 7 bases from J, the junction contained 6 bases not matched to a gene. The germline V gene encodes CDR1 MNHNY and CDR2 SVGAGI (reference sequence). The CDR3, as DNA: TGTGCCACGCGGGGGGCGGGAGAGCAGTACTTC. It codes for CATRGAGEQYF.

This clonotype was observed at least ten times. V is TRBV12-5 and J is TRBJ2-7; 7 nucleotides align to TRBD1. This CDR3 spans 15 amino acids. The V and J ends lost 6 bases and 0 bases, in that order; junction bases with no gene match: 8. CDR1 LGHNT and CDR2 FRNRAP come from the germline V gene. CDR3 coding DNA: TGTGCTAGTGGCCCCCGGGACAGCTACTCCTACGAGCAGTACTTC. This translates into CASGPRDSYSYEQYF.

This clonotype was detected ten times or more. J is TRBJ1-1 and V is TRBV4-1, with 7 bases aligning to TRBD1. There are 19 residues in the CDR3. The junction had 16 bases not matched to a gene; V was cut back by 0 bases and J by 3 bases. Germline V gene data show CDR1 as MGHRA and CDR2 as YSYEKL. CDR3 nucleotides: TGCGCCAGCAGCCAAGAAATAGTCAGGGGGTTGACGGGGTACACTGAAGCTTTCTTT. This gives the protein CASSQEIVRGLTGYTEAFF.

The chain uses TRBV6-2 or TRBV6-3 and TRBJ2-1; TRBD1 is a possible D gene (6 bases). The J call may be wrong; the DNA end is better matched by TRBJ2-7. This CDR3 region has 15 residues. The germline CDR1 and CDR2 sequences are MNHEY and SVGEGT. The CDR3 loop is CASTTRTDSYNEQYF. The CDR3 coding sequence is TGTGCCAGCACCACAAGGACAGACTCCTACAATGAGCAGTACTTC.

The rearrangement uses TRBV19 and TRBJ1-5; 9 nucleotides agree with TRBD1. CDR1 LNHDA and CDR2 SQIVND come from the germline V gene (reference sequence). Trimming took 4 bases from V and 6 from J; bases not matched to a gene: 4. This CDR3 comprises 14 residues. The DNA for the CDR3 is TGTGCCAGTAGTAAAGGGACAGGGATTCAGCCCCAGCATTTT. Protein sequence: CASSKGTGIQPQHF. Using reference TRBV19 and TRBJ1-5 for the parts outside the CDR3, the full variable domain is DGGITQSPKYLFRKEGQNVTLSCEQNLNHDAMYWYRQDPGQGLRLIYYSQIVNDFQKGDIAEGYSVSREKKESFPLTVTSAQKNPTAFYLCASSKGTGIQPQHFGDGTRLSIL.

This clonotype was found a few times. The chain employs TRBV3-1 and TRBJ1-4, with D perhaps TRBD1 (5 bases). CDR1 is LGHDT and CDR2 is YNNKEL in the germline V gene (reference sequence). The CDR3 is 16 residues long. V lost 0 bases to trimming and J lost 7 bases, with 15 bases between them. CDR3 residues: CASSQDYVRVGEKLFF. In DNA, the CDR3 is TGTGCCAGCAGCCAAGATTACGTCAGGGTTGGTGAAAAACTGTTTTTT.

About this clonotype itself: One junction end does not reproduce the germline sequence, and a read error may be involved. The J gene is TRBJ1-5, the V gene TRBV6-2 or TRBV6-3, with 7 bases matching TRBD1. The germline V gene encodes CDR1 MNHEY and CDR2 SVGEGT. CDR3 size: 13 residues. CDR3 in amino acids: CASGGRVGQPRHF. In DNA, the CDR3 is TGTGCCAGCGGAGGCAGGGTGGGACAGCCCCGGCATTTT.

This clonotype was observed a handful of times. J is TRBJ2-5 and V is TRBV11-3; D may be TRBD1 (5 bases). Germline V gene sequence: CDR1 SGHNT, CDR2 YENEEA. The CDR3 runs 15 residues. The V end lost 0 bases, the J end lost 1 base, and 9 bases lay between the germline ends. CDR3 loop: CASSLDGAAQETQYF. As DNA, the CDR3 is TGTGCCAGCAGCTTAGATGGGGCAGCCCAAGAGACCCAGTACTTC. The full variable domain, rest sourced from reference TRBV11-3 and TRBJ2-5, is EAGVVQSPRYKIIEKKQPVAFWCNPISGHNTLYWYLQNLGQGPELLIRYENEEAVDDSQLPKDRFSAERLKGVDSTLKIQPAELGDSAVYLCASSLDGAAQETQYFGPGTRLLVL.

This clonotype appeared a few times. The chain carries TRBV28 and TRBJ2-7, with 9 bases lining up with TRBD1. There are 14 residues in the CDR3. In germline, CDR1 is MDHEN, CDR2 SYDVKM. After removal of 7 bases from V and 2 bases from J, the junction contained 6 bases not matched to a gene. The chain's CDR3 is CASIDRGSAYEQYF. The CDR3 DNA reads TGTGCCAGCATCGACAGGGGGTCTGCCTACGAGCAGTACTTC.

This clonotype was recorded a few times. A much larger clone lies a single base off, so this may be a read error. This chain uses TRBV12-3 or TRBV12-4 with TRBJ2-6; D is possibly TRBD1 (5 bases). The CDR3 length is 15 residues. The CDR3 protein is CASSMTSSGASVLTF. In DNA, the CDR3 is TGTGCCAGCAGTATGACGTCGTCTGGGGCCAGCGTCCTGACTTTC.

This clonotype has a count of ten or more. V usage is TRBV9 and J usage is TRBJ1-1, with unresolved D. CDR1 and CDR2 (germline): SGDLS, YYNGEE. The CDR3 runs to 13 residues. Trimming removed 0 bases from V and 6 bases from J, with 9 bases in between. The CDR3 loop reads CASSVGSLAEAFF. For the CDR3, the DNA is TGTGCCAGCAGCGTAGGGAGTCTCGCTGAAGCTTTCTTT.

In the case of this clonotype: A clone one base away is much larger, so this may be a read error. The chain is built from TRBV7-9 and TRBJ2-5; 11 bases are shared with TRBD1. The germline CDR1 and CDR2 sequences are SEHNR and FQNEAQ (reference sequence). The CDR3 sequence is 14 residues long. The CDR3 loop reads CASSSGQGEEIQYF. DNA for the CDR3: TGTGCCAGCAGCTCGGGACAGGGGGAAGAGATCCAGTACTTC.

V is TRBV9 and J is TRBJ1-4; D is perhaps TRBD1 (5 bases). The CDR3 runs 14 residues. Germline CDR1 reads SGDLS; CDR2 reads YYNGEE. V was clipped by 4 bases and J by 2 bases, with 9 bases between them. DNA for the CDR3: TGTGCCAGCAGCACGGGGGTGACTAATGAAAAACTGTTTTTT. As protein: CASSTGVTNEKLFF.

This clonotype was picked up a small number of times. The V gene is TRBV9, the J gene TRBJ2-3; D is ambiguous. Looked up from germline, CDR1 is SGDLS and CDR2 is YYNGEE. Trimming removed 0 bases from V and 1 base from J, with 24 bases in between. CDR3 length equals 20 residues. This CDR3 reads CASSVGGSLSLKVGTDTQYF. Here the CDR3 DNA reads TGTGCCAGCAGCGTAGGTGGTAGTCTCTCCTTAAAGGTCGGCACAGATACGCAGTATTTT.

This clonotype has a count of ten or more. This chain links TRBV5-4 with TRBJ2-7, with D hard to call. Trimming shortened V by 1 base and J by 1 base, and 9 bases separated the two germline ends. The CDR3 consists of 14 residues. The V gene's germline CDR1 is SGHNT and CDR2 YYREEE (reference sequence). CDR3 bases: TGTGCCAGCAGCTTGAAGGAGCTATCCTACGAGCAGTACTTC. Translation: CASSLKELSYEQYF.

A word on this clonotype: A single base separates this from a much larger clone, so it may be a read error. The chain joins TRBV4-1 to TRBJ1-1; a possible D gene is TRBD1 (5 bases). The CDR3 runs 17 residues. With 0 bases removed from V and 6 bases from J, the gap between germline ends came to 20 bases. The germline CDR1 and CDR2 sequences are MGHRA and YSYEKL. This chain's CDR3 is CASSQDTSREGLPEAFF. The CDR3 region has the DNA TGCGCCAGCAGCCAAGATACCTCGAGGGAGGGGCTGCCTGAAGCTTTCTTT.